A single sample is the source of the 21 T cell receptor beta chains below, sequenced in a study of control samples from healthy donors and cancer patients. Data came from immunoSEQ multiplex PCR; TCRdb stores just in-frame clones and leaves some out. The table shows roughly 170,000 clones, with around 94% occurring only once. The sample consisted of blood. The receptors originated from a woman under 30 in good health.

V usage is TRBV7-9 and J usage is TRBJ1-2; 12 bases map to TRBD1. The CDR3 is 17 amino acids. V was clipped by 7 bases and J by 6 bases; unmatched bases: 15. Germline V lookup: CDR1 SEHNR, CDR2 FQNEAQ (reference sequence). The CDR3 loop reads CASTLITLGDRGHGYTF. DNA for the CDR3: TGTGCCAGCACCCTTATCACCCTGGGGGACAGGGGGCATGGCTACACCTTC.

The chain employs TRBV5-6 and TRBJ2-7; no definite D call. Per germline, CDR1 SGHDT and CDR2 YYEEEE. The V end was cut by 1 base, the J end by 0 bases, with 8 bases between. This CDR3 region has 14 residues. CDR3 residues: CASSLKGHSYEQYF. CDR3 nucleotide sequence: TGTGCCAGCAGCTTGAAGGGCCACTCCTACGAGCAGTACTTC. The whole variable domain, remainder taken from reference TRBV5-6 and TRBJ2-7, is DAGVTQSPTHLIKTRGQQVTLRCSPKSGHDTVSWYQQALGQGPQFIFQYYEEEERQRGNFPDRFSGHQFPNYSSELNVNALLLGDSALYLCASSLKGHSYEQYFGPGTRLTVT.

The V and J genes are TRBV11-3 and TRBJ1-1, with D possibly matching TRBD1 (6 bases). This CDR3 spans 17 amino acids. CDR1 and CDR2 (germline): SGHNT, YENEEA. Trimming stripped 0 bases from V and 1 base from J, with 15 bases between. CDR3 in DNA: TGTGCCAGCAGCTTAGAGCGCGGCGGGACACCGAACACTGAAGCTTTCTTT. It specifies CASSLERGGTPNTEAFF.

This clone was observed once. This chain links TRBV13 with TRBJ1-2, with unresolved D. V was pared by 0 bases and J by 0 bases, with 5 bases between. Germline V gives CDR1 PRHDT, CDR2 FYEKMQ (reference sequence). The CDR3 runs 14 residues. CDR3 nucleotide sequence: TGTGCCAGCAGCTTAGGGGGCGCTAACTATGGCTACACCTTC. Protein product: CASSLGGANYGYTF.

The gene calls are TRBV27 and TRBJ2-5; perhaps TRBD1 as D (6 bases). Germline values: CDR1 MNHEY, CDR2 SMNVEV (reference sequence). Deletions cut 6 bases from V and 4 bases from J, with 12 bases between. CDR3 size: 13 residues. The CDR3 DNA reads as TGTGCCAGCAGCTACAGGGAGCGAGAGACCCAGTACTTC. The encoded protein is CASSYRERETQYF.

The chain combines TRBV10-3 with TRBJ2-2; D may match TRBD1 or TRBD2 (5 bases each). The length of the CDR3 is 16 residues. Trimming shortened V by 3 bases and J by 2 bases, and 13 bases separated the two germline ends. Germline-derived CDR1 and CDR2 are ENHRY and SYGVKD. CDR3 region: CAISESGTVNTGELFF. CDR3 nucleotide sequence: TGTGCCATCAGTGAATCCGGGACCGTTAACACCGGGGAGCTGTTTTTT.

The chain employs TRBV21-1 and TRBJ2-3; TRBD2 is the table's D call, not checked against the DNA. TRBV21-1 counts as a pseudogene. This CDR3 has 18 amino acids. CDR3 amino acids: CASSKSNLFSTSPHTQYF. The DNA for the CDR3 is TGTGCCAGCAGCAAATCGAATTTGTTCTCAACTAGTCCACATACGCAGTATTTT.

The rearrangement uses TRBV10-3 and TRBJ1-1; D might be TRBD1 (5 bases). V was clipped by 4 bases and J by 6 bases, with 12 bases between them. The CDR3 has 13 amino acids. CDR1 is ENHRY, CDR2 SYGVKD, per germline. CDR3 loop: CAISAGQGAEAFF. In nucleotides, the CDR3 is TGTGCCATCAGTGCAGGGCAAGGGGCTGAAGCTTTCTTT.

For this clone: The junction does not match germline at one end; this may be a read error. The chain couples TRBV7-2 to TRBJ2-1; 13 nucleotides align to TRBD2. Germline V gives CDR1 SGHTA, CDR2 FQGNSA. This CDR3 region has 15 residues. CDR3 loop: CASSLLTSGRGVPVF. The DNA for the CDR3 is TGTGCCAGCAGCTTATTAACTAGCGGGAGGGGGGTCCCAGTCTTC.

V and J are TRBV18 and TRBJ1-5, with D unclear. Trimming pared 2 bases from V and 6 bases from J, leaving 11 bases between. The CDR3 is 14 amino acids. Germline V gives CDR1 KGHSH, CDR2 LQKENI. The CDR3 spells CASSPGVVGQPQHF. In DNA form, the CDR3 reads TGTGCCAGCTCACCAGGGGTGGTGGGTCAGCCCCAGCATTTT.

The chain links TRBV12-3 or TRBV12-4 to TRBJ1-3, with 7 bases fitting TRBD1. CDR3 length: 13 residues. Trimming cost V 7 bases and J 3 bases; bases outside gene matches: 3. The CDR3 is CASNRGYGNTIYF. The CDR3 nucleotides read TGTGCCAGCAACAGGGGATATGGAAACACCATATATTTT.

The gene calls are TRBV3-1 (or the pseudogene TRBV3-2) and TRBJ1-2; 10 bases agree with TRBD1. Germline V lookup: CDR1 LGHDT, CDR2 YNNKEL (reference sequence). The CDR3 covers 14 residues. The ends lost 4 bases at V and 7 bases at J; junction bases unmatched: 6. The CDR3 reads CASSPRQGAVGYTF. The CDR3 DNA follows: TGTGCCAGCAGCCCACGACAGGGGGCAGTTGGCTACACCTTC.

This clone was counted a single time. The chain links TRBV20-1 to TRBJ2-1, with a tentative D call TRBD2 (6 bases). CDR3 size: 16 residues. CDR1 and CDR2 from the germline V gene are DFQATT and SNEGSKA (reference sequence). Deletions cut 3 bases from V and 8 bases from J, with 23 bases between. As DNA, the CDR3 is TGCAGTGCTAGTTCTTTCGGGCGGGAACTGGTGTATGAGCAGTTCTTC. Protein sequence: CSASSFGRELVYEQFF.

This chain uses TRBV3-1 (or the pseudogene TRBV3-2) with TRBJ2-3, with 8 bases identical to TRBD2. Germline CDR1 and CDR2: LGHDT and YNNKEL (reference sequence). This CDR3 is built from 16 residues. Germline trimming cut 0 bases from V and 6 bases from J; bases unmatched to any gene: 8. In DNA form, the CDR3 reads TGTGCCAGCAGCCAAGATCCCAGCGGGAGTAGGGATACGCAGTATTTT. This codes for CASSQDPSGSRDTQYF.

This clone was observed a single time. The junction departs from germline at one end; a sequencing error may be responsible. This rearrangement joins TRBV5-1 to TRBJ1-2; TRBD1 might be the D (5 bases). The CDR3 is made up of 12 amino acids. Germline CDR1 and CDR2: SGHRS and YFSETQ. The CDR3 here is CASSLDGGAAQF. CDR3 sequence (DNA): TGCGCCAGCAGCTTGGATGGCGGGGCGGCTCAGTTC.

Concerning this clone: The same CDR3 also results from other DNA sequences found in this sample. The V and J genes are TRBV9 and TRBJ2-3, with D hard to call. V gave up 2 bases and J gave up 2 bases, with 3 bases separating them. Germline V gene lookup returns CDR1 SGDLS and CDR2 YYNGEE. This CDR3 is built from 12 residues. Here the CDR3 reads CASSVSTDTQYF. DNA of the CDR3: TGTGCCAGCAGCGTCTCCACAGATACGCAGTATTTT. Filled out from reference TRBV9 and TRBJ2-3, the complete variable domain reads DSGVTQTPKHLITATGQRVTLRCSPRSGDLSVYWYQQSLDQGLQFLIQYYNGEERAKGNILERFSAQQFPDLHSELNLSSLELGDSALYFCASSVSTDTQYFGPGTRLTVL.

The V and J genes are TRBV2 and TRBJ1-1, with D perhaps TRBD1 (6 bases). This CDR3 contains 13 residues. Germline V gene data show CDR1 as SNHLY and CDR2 as FYNNEI. Trimming cost V 8 bases and J 7 bases, with 17 bases left between them. The CDR3 reads CASLSRTDGEAFF. The CDR3 coding sequence is TGTGCCAGCCTTTCTCGGACAGACGGTGAAGCTTTCTTT.

V and J are TRBV6-2 or TRBV6-3 and TRBJ1-2, with a tentative D call TRBD1 (6 bases). CDR1 is MNHEY, CDR2 SVGEGT, per germline. With 8 bases removed from V and 5 bases from J, the gap between germline ends came to 21 bases. The CDR3 has 15 amino acids. CDR3 loop: CASGHPRGGQYGYTF. The CDR3 nucleotides are TGTGCCAGCGGCCACCCCAGGGGAGGGCAGTATGGCTACACCTTC.

The V call is TRBV7-2, the J call TRBJ1-1; the D is unclear. This CDR3 is built from 14 residues. CDR1 and CDR2 from the germline V gene are SGHTA and FQGNSA. The V and J ends lost 2 bases and 8 bases respectively, with 15 bases between them. CDR3 nucleotide sequence: TGTGCCAGCAGCTTATTCCAGGTTACCGGGGAAGCTTTCTTT. Its protein product is CASSLFQVTGEAFF.

The rearrangement uses TRBV3-1 (or the pseudogene TRBV3-2) and TRBJ2-5; 14 bases agree with TRBD2. Germline V lookup: CDR1 LGHDT, CDR2 YNNKEL (reference sequence). This CDR3 spans 18 amino acids. J lost 3 bases, V lost 2 bases, and 8 bases had no gene match. This chain's CDR3 is CASSQPGTSGGPEETQYF. For the CDR3, the DNA is TGTGCCAGCAGCCAACCCGGGACTAGCGGGGGCCCCGAAGAGACCCAGTACTTC.

The V gene is TRBV7-9, the J gene TRBJ2-6; the D is unclear. Germline values: CDR1 SEHNR, CDR2 FQNEAQ (reference sequence). The length of the CDR3 is 13 residues. Trimming shortened V by 7 bases and J by 0 bases, and 4 bases separated the two germline ends. The CDR3 region is CASKGSGANVLTF. The CDR3 DNA reads TGTGCCAGCAAGGGCTCTGGGGCCAACGTCCTGACTTTC.